Shown below are 3 T cell receptor beta chains from a single sample sequenced in a study of Graves' ophthalmopathy and Graves' hyperthyroidism. RNA served as the template for amplifying TCR beta CDR3 regions. HTBI primers were employed in first-round RT-PCR, then a second-round multiplex PCR followed. TCRdb itself ran the multiplex PCR reads through MiXCR, one entry per CDR3 protein. Of roughly 400,000 distinct CDR3 sequences in the sample, about 15% were seen once. Sequenced material: peripheral blood. Receptor source: an adult woman with stable Graves' hyperthyroidism.

On this clonotype itself: This may stem from a read error, because a much larger clone lies one nucleotide away. As DNA, the CDR3 is TGTGTCAGCAGCTCTCGCAGGGACCAGCCCCAGCATTTT. Protein product: CVSSSRRDQPQHF. The chain joins TRBV11-2 to TRBJ1-5; TRBD1 is a possible D gene (5 bases). The germline gives CDR1 SGHAT, CDR2 FQNNGV. The CDR3 is made up of 13 amino acids.

As to this clonotype: At one end, the junction sequence differs from germline, possibly due to a read error. The chain combines TRBV28 with TRBJ2-7; D may be TRBD2 (6 bases). Germline V gene sequence: CDR1 MDHEN, CDR2 SYDVKM. This CDR3 has 12 residues. CDR3 amino acids: CASSIWRVEQYF. The CDR3 DNA sequence: TGTGCCAGCAGTATATGGAGGGTCGAGCAGTACTTC.

This clonotype was found a few times. V and J are TRBV14 and TRBJ1-6, with a weak D call TRBD1 (5 bases). The V end lost 5 bases, the J end lost 3 bases, and 17 bases lay between the germline ends. The germline gives CDR1 SGHDN, CDR2 FVKESK. The CDR3 has 17 amino acids. The CDR3 loop reads CASSSMGGTLYNSPLHF. CDR3 DNA sequence: TGTGCCAGCAGCTCAATGGGAGGGACCCTCTATAATTCACCCCTCCACTTT.